Listed below are T cell receptor beta chains from one sample, sequenced in a study of shared clonotypes between healthy human individuals. Clones were sequenced by immunoSEQ multiplex PCR, and TCRdb holds only the in-frame ones, with some missing. The sample holds roughly 2.1 million clones, 85% to 95% seen once. The sample comprised naive CD8+ T cells from PBMCs. These receptors were taken from a man between 18 and 29 years old in good health. Some clones in this sample may be carry-over from other donors' samples. The CDR3 runs from the conserved cysteine through the conserved F or W. D genes are given only for firm matches. Expanded clones get a size class; other rows say once, few or many, or leave the size out.

cdr3_length	v_call	d_call	clone_size	j_call	cdr3_nt	cdr3_aa
17	TRBV19	TRBD2	-	TRBJ2-7	TGTGCCAGTAGTATAGGACTAGCGGGAGGAGGATCCTACGAGCAGTACTTC	CASSIGLAGGGSYEQYF
16	TRBV7-9	-	-	TRBJ1-1	TGTGCCAGCAGCTCGCCTAACGACAGCGGGAACACTGAAGCTTTCTTT	CASSSPNDSGNTEAFF
14	TRBV6-5	TRBD1	-	TRBJ1-1	TGTGCCAGCAGTTACTCCGAGGGGGCCACTGAAGCTTTCTTT	CASSYSEGATEAFF
13	TRBV7-3	-	-	TRBJ2-7	TGTGCCAGCAGCGAGGACCGCGGCTACGAGCAGTACTTC	CASSEDRGYEQYF
16	TRBV7-2	TRBD2	-	TRBJ2-7	TGTGCCAGCAGCTTTCCGCCTAGCGGGAGAGAAGACGAGCAGTACTTC	CASSFPPSGREDEQYF
14	TRBV6-5	TRBD2	-	TRBJ2-7	TGTGCCAGCATTAGCGGGTCCTACCCCTACGAGCAGTACTTC	CASISGSYPYEQYF
14	TRBV6-1	-	-	TRBJ2-7	TGTGCCACCTTCTTCCGGGACAACTCCTACGAGCAGTACTTC	CATFFRDNSYEQYF
12	TRBV19	TRBD2	-	TRBJ2-7	TGTGCCACCTCTGGGGGGGGAGTCGAGCAGTACTTC	CATSGGGVEQYF
14	TRBV11-2	TRBD1	once	TRBJ2-7	TGTGCCAGCAGCTTAGAGCGGACAGGTTACGAGCAGTACTTC	CASSLERTGYEQYF
16	TRBV27	-	-	TRBJ2-7	TGTGCCAGCCTCGAATCGTGGAGAAGGGCGCTCCACGAGCAGTACTTC	CASLESWRRALHEQYF
14	TRBV7-2	-	-	TRBJ2-7	TGTGCCAGCAGCGAAACTAGAGACTGGGAGGAGCAGTACTTC	CASSETRDWEEQYF
15	TRBV4-3	-	-	TRBJ2-1	TGCGCCAGCAGCCAAGACTCAGGGATTTCACGCGAGCAGTTCTTC	CASSQDSGISREQFF
14	TRBV7-9	TRBD1	-	TRBJ2-1	TGTGCCAGCAGCGACTGGACAGGGGATAATGAGCAGTTCTTC	CASSDWTGDNEQFF
12	TRBV9	-	-	TRBJ2-1	TGTGCCAGCAGCGCCCGGAATCAAGAGCAGTTCTTC	CASSARNQEQFF
12	TRBV29-1	TRBD2	-	TRBJ2-7	TGCAGCGCCCTAGCGGATAGCTACGAGCAGTACTTC	CSALADSYEQYF